This T cell receptor beta chain is drawn from a study of beta chain features in type 1 diabetes. Study-level points and caveats: In patients and controls equally, PCR might favor templates that are shorter.

To note about this clone: As yet, its antigen is unknown.

Expressed TCRB transcripts were sequenced after all isolated RNA was converted to cDNA. Sequencing of naive, central memory and regulatory T cell samples gave an average of roughly 3.6 million reads. Using immunoSEQ multiplex PCR, the repertoire was profiled, and TCRdb retains in-frame clones only, with some absent. The sample contains 250,000 to 300,000 clones, approximately 8% of which appear only once. The CDR3 is made up of 13 amino acids. The V and J ends lost 6 bases and 4 bases respectively, with 13 bases between them. From germline, CDR1 is KGHSH and CDR2 LQKENI. A single heparinised draw of roughly 100 mL on average was taken per donor. Sorted CD4+ subsets: naive, central memory, regulatory, stem cell-like memory (CD45RO/CCR7/CD25/CD127/CD95/CD27 panel).

Specimen: central memory CD4+ T cells from blood. The origin of this receptor is a woman between 18 and 30 years old in good health. V is TRBV18 and J is TRBJ2-7, with D unresolved. The CDR3 sequence: CASSLESVYEQYF. In DNA form, the CDR3 reads TGTGCCAGCTCCCTCGAGTCAGTTTACGAGCAGTACTTC.